A selection of T cell receptor beta chains follows, all from one sample in a study of kidney transplant recipient with SARS-CoV-2 infection. One entry per CDR3 protein, called by TCRdb with MiXCR from the reads. The data show 200,000 to 300,000 distinct CDR3 sequences, under 35% seen once. Here the sequenced sample was a blood sample, taken at baseline and between days 110 and 120 from a kidney transplant recipient. These receptors came from a young adult male patient who had COVID-19 and was a kidney transplant recipient. The T cells may come from the graft donor. The CDR3 runs from the conserved cysteine through the conserved F or W. The D gene is left open where the match is weak. Expanded clones are given a class, and other clones once, few, many or no size at all.

TRBJ1-3 TRBV6-1 TRBD1 many CASSEPPPTGAGNTIYF TGTGCCAGCAGTGAACCACCGCCAACAGGGGCTGGAAACACCATATATTTT
TRBJ2-5 TRBV20-1 NA few CSARSTGRGETQYF TGCAGTGCTAGGTCGACAGGGCGGGGAGAGACCCAGTACTTC
TRBJ2-3 TRBV4-1 NA NA CASSLWDRPSQYF TGCGCCAGCAGCCTTTGGGACCGCCCCTCGCAGTATTTT
TRBJ1-1 TRBV5-4 TRBD1 many CASSAGTDGDTEAFF TGTGCCAGCAGCGCAGGGACAGACGGAGACACTGAAGCTTTCTTT
TRBJ1-2 TRBV6-1 NA many CASSEPVKGRLYGYTF TGTGCCAGCAGTGAACCGGTTAAGGGCCGGCTCTATGGCTACACCTTC
TRBJ1-2 TRBV5-1 NA many CASSLGDGTQGYTF TGCGCCAGCAGCTTGGGGGACGGGACTCAAGGCTACACCTTC
TRBJ1-5 TRBV19 NA many CASSPGTKSNQPQHF TGTGCCAGTAGCCCCGGGACAAAAAGCAATCAGCCCCAGCATTTT
TRBJ2-1 TRBV20-1 TRBD2 many CSAQATGGYNEQFF TGCAGTGCTCAAGCGACGGGAGGTTACAATGAGCAGTTCTTC
TRBJ2-2 TRBV13 NA many CASILRLNTGELFF TGTGCCAGTATCCTCCGCTTGAACACCGGGGAGCTGTTTTTT
TRBJ2-5 TRBV20-1 TRBD1 NA CSARDRTGGETQYF TGCAGTGCTAGAGATAGGACAGGGGGAGAGACCCAGTACTTC
TRBJ2-1 TRBV5-4 TRBD2 many CASSPGTAGTSGYNEQFF TGTGCCAGCAGCCCCGGGACAGCCGGGACTAGCGGTTACAATGAGCAGTTCTTC
TRBJ2-7 TRBV7-9 TRBD1 many CASSPGDRGHEQYF TGTGCCAGCAGCCCAGGGGACAGGGGACACGAGCAGTACTTC
TRBJ2-1 TRBV5-4 TRBD1 few CASSLGTGGYNEQFF TGTGCCAGCAGCTTGGGGACAGGGGGCTACAATGAGCAGTTCTTC
TRBJ1-3 TRBV20-1 NA few CSATGAQGGGNTIYF TGCAGTGCTACCGGGGCACAGGGTGGTGGAAACACCATATATTTT
TRBJ2-3 TRBV7-6 TRBD2 NA CASSSHQTSGGTYTQYF TGTGCCAGCAGCTCCCATCAAACTAGCGGGGGGACCTATACGCAGTATTTT
TRBJ1-2 TRBV12-5 NA many CASGERDLQGKTYGYTF TGTGCTAGTGGTGAGCGTGATTTGCAGGGAAAGACCTATGGCTACACCTTC
TRBJ1-2 TRBV5-8 NA many CASGRPHPRKTYGYTF TGTGCCAGCGGTAGACCTCATCCACGAAAGACCTATGGCTACACCTTC
TRBJ1-1 TRBV10-2 NA many CASTTGWRTEAFF TGCGCCAGCACAACGGGCTGGAGAACTGAAGCTTTCTTT
TRBJ2-2 TRBV20-1 NA many CSAREGGLNTGELFF TGCAGTGCTAGAGAAGGGGGGCTGAACACCGGGGAGCTGTTTTTT
TRBJ2-7 TRBV5-5 TRBD2 many CASSLVWASGGRGYEQYF TGTGCCAGCAGCTTGGTGTGGGCTAGCGGGGGCCGCGGCTACGAGCAGTACTTC
TRBJ1-1 TRBV12-3/TRBV12-4 TRBD1 NA CASSTGTVPNTEAFF TGTGCCAGCAGCACCGGGACAGTGCCAAACACTGAAGCTTTCTTT
TRBJ1-2 TRBV3-1 NA NA CASSNVTTLRKTYGYTF TGTGCCAGCAGCAATGTTACCACCCTTCGAAAGACCTATGGCTACACCTTC